The T cell receptor beta chain under discussion was sequenced for a study of early stage breast cancer tumors. Findings of the study overall: Blood repertoires resembled normal breast more than tumor.

This clone showed up just once. The antigen remains unidentified. This CDR3 region has 13 residues. CDR1 MNHEY and CDR2 SMNVEV come from the germline V gene (reference sequence). Between the trimmed V and J ends, which lost 2 bases and 4 bases, there was a span of 9 bases. Measured with immunoSEQ multiplex PCR; TCRdb has only the in-frame clones, and not every one. The sample has around 4,800 clones; around 72% are singletons. This receptor was identified in a person aged 55 to 70 with breast cancer. The specimen sequenced was normal breast tissue next to the tumor. The genes are TRBV27 and TRBJ2-7; D is perhaps TRBD2 (6 bases). CDR3 region: CASSLALAYEQYF. The CDR3, as DNA: TGTGCCAGCAGTTTAGCCCTAGCGTACGAGCAGTACTTC.